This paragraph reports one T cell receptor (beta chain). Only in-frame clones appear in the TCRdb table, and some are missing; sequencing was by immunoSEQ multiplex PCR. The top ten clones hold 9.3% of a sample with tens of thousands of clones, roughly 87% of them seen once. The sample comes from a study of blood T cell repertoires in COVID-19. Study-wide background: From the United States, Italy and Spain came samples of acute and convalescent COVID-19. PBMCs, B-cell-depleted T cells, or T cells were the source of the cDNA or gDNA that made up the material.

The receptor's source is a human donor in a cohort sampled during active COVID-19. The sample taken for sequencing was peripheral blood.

This chain's CDR3 is CASSLAIVGGNTEAFF. The CDR3 region has the DNA TGCGCCAGCAGCTTGGCCATAGTAGGGGGGAACACTGAAGCTTTCTTT. This rearrangement joins TRBV5-1 to TRBJ1-1, with D perhaps matching TRBD1 (6 bases). Germline V CDR1 and CDR2: SGHRS, YFSETQ. V gave up 0 bases and J gave up 1 base, with 13 bases separating them. The CDR3 is 16 residues long.